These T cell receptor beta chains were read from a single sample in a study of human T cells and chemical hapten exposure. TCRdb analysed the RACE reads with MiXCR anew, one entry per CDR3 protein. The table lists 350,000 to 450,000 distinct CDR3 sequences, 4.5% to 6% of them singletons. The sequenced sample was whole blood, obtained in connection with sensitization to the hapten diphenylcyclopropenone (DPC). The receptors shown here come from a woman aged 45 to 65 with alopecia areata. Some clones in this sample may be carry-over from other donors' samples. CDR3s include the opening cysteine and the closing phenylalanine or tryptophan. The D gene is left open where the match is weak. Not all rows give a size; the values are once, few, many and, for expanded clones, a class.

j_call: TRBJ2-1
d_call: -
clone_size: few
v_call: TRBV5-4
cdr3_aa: CASSRGLPNEQFF
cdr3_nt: TGTGCCAGCAGCAGGGGACTCCCCAATGAGCAGTTCTTC

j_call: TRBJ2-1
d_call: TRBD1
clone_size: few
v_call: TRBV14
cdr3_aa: CASSQDRGRVIGEQFF
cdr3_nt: TGTGCCAGCAGCCAAGACAGGGGGCGAGTTATCGGTGAGCAGTTCTTC

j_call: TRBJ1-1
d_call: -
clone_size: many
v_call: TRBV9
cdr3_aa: CASSVDVNTEAFF
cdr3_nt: TGTGCCAGCAGCGTAGACGTGAACACTGAAGCTTTCTTT

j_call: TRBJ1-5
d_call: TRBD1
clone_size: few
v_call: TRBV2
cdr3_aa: CASEQTGVNQPQHF
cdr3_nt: TGTGCCAGCGAACAAACAGGGGTAAATCAGCCCCAGCATTTT

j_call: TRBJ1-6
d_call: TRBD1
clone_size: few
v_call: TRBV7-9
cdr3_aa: CASSLGDRDNSPLHF
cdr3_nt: TGTGCCAGCAGCTTAGGGGACAGGGATAATTCACCCCTCCACTTT

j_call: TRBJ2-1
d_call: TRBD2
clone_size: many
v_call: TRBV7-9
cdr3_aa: CASLRAGRNEQFF
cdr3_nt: TGTGCCAGCCTCAGGGCCGGGAGGAATGAGCAGTTCTTC

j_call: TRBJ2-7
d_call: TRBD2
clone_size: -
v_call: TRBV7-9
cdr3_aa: CASSSPGTSGNSYEQYF
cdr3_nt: TGTGCCAGCAGCTCCCCGGGAACTAGCGGGAACTCCTACGAGCAGTACTTC

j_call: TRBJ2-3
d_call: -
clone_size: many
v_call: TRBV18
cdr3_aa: CASSPPGRAKGDTQYF
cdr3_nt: TGTGCCAGCTCACCTCCGGGACGGGCAAAGGGGGATACGCAGTATTTT

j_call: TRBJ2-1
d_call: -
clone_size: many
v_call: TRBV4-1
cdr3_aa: CASSQELAGLYHEQFF
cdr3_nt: TGCGCCAGCAGCCAAGAACTGGCGGGCCTGTACCATGAGCAGTTCTTC

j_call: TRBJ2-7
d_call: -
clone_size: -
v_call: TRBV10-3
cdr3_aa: CAIIRRVRQNYEQYF
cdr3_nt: TGTGCCATCATAAGGAGGGTACGACAGAACTACGAGCAGTACTTC

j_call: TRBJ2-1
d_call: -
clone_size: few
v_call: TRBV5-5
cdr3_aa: CACGGISSYNEQFF
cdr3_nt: TGTGCCTGCGGCGGGATCAGCTCCTACAATGAGCAGTTCTTC

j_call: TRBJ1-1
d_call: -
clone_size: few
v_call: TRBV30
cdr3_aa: CAWSQGGAEAFF
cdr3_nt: TGTGCCTGGAGCCAAGGAGGGGCTGAAGCTTTCTTT

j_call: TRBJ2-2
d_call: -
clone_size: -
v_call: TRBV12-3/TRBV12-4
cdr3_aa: CASSLMEQLNELFF
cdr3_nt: TGTGCCAGCAGTTTAATGGAACAGCTTAACGAGCTGTTTTTT

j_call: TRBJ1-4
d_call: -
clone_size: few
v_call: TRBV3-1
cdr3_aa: CASSQLGEPTNEKLFF
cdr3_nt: TGTGCCAGCAGCCAACTGGGGGAGCCAACTAATGAAAAACTGTTTTTT

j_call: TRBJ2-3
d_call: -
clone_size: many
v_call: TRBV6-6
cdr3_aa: CASSYPTDTQYF
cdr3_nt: TGTGCCAGCAGTTACCCTACAGATACGCAGTATTTT

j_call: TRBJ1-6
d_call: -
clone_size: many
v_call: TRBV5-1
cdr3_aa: CASSSDRVQNSPLHF
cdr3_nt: TGCGCCAGCAGCTCGGACAGAGTACAAAATTCACCCCTCCACTTT

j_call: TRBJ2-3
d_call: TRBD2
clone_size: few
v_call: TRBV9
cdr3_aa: CASNRLAGGSDTQYF
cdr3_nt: TGTGCCAGCAACAGACTAGCGGGAGGCTCAGATACGCAGTATTTT

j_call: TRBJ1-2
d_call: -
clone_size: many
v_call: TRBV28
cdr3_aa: CASSSVGVFYGYTF
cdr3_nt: TGTGCCAGCAGTTCCGTTGGGGTCTTTTATGGCTACACCTTC

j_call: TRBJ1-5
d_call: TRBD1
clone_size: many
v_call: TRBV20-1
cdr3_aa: CSATTGGYQPQHF
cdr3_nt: TGCAGTGCTACGACAGGGGGCTACCAGCCCCAGCATTTT

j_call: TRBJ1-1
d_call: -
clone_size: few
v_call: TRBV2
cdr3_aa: CASITPGRGMNTEAFF
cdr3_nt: TGTGCCAGCATCACCCCGGGACGTGGAATGAACACTGAAGCTTTCTTT

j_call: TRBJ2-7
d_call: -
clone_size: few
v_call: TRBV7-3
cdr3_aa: CASSLSGGIDYEQYF
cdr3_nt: TGTGCCAGCAGCTTATCTGGGGGAATTGACTACGAGCAGTACTTC

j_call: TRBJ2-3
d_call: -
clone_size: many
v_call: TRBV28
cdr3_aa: CASSLYSRTDTQYF
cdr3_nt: TGTGCCAGCAGCCTATACTCTCGCACAGATACGCAGTATTTT

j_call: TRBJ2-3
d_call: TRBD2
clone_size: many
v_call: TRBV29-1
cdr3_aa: CSVERLAATDTQYF
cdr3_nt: TGCAGCGTTGAACGACTAGCGGCCACAGATACGCAGTATTTT

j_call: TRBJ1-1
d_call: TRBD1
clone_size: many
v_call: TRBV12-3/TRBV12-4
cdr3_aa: CASSSVSGQVNTEAFF
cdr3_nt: TGTGCCAGCAGTTCCGTTTCCGGACAGGTGAACACTGAAGCTTTCTTT

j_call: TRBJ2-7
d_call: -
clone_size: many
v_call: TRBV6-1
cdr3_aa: CASSESAGTLGSYEQYF
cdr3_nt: TGTGCCAGCAGTGAAAGTGCAGGGACACTGGGGTCCTACGAGCAGTACTTC

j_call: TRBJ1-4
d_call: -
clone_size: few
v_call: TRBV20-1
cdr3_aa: CSARDARGGINEKLFF
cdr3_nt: TGCAGTGCTAGAGATGCCAGGGGCGGGATTAATGAAAAACTGTTTTTT

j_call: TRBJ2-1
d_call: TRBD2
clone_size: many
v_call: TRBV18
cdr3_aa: CASSPGLAGGLEQFF
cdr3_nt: TGTGCCAGCAGCCCCGGACTAGCGGGGGGGCTTGAGCAGTTCTTC

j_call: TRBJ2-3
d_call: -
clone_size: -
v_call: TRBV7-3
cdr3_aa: CASSLTNPPDTQYF
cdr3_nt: TGTGCCAGCAGCTTAACAAATCCTCCAGATACGCAGTATTTT

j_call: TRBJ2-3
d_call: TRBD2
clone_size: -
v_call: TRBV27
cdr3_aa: CASSWGGGSTDTQYF
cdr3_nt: TGTGCCAGCAGTTGGGGCGGGGGAAGTACAGATACGCAGTATTTT

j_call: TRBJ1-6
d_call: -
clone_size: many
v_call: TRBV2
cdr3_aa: CASQTQSPNSPLHF
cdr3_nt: TGTGCCAGCCAAACGCAGAGTCCAAATTCACCCCTCCACTTT

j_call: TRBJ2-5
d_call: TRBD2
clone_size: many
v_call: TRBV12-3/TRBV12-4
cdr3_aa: CASRQGATSGEGKTQYF
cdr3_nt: TGTGCCAGCAGACAGGGGGCGACTAGCGGGGAGGGTAAGACCCAGTACTTC

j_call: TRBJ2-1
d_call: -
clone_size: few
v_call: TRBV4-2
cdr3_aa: CASSPDSGPSYNEQFF
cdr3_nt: TGTGCCAGCAGCCCAGATAGCGGACCCTCCTACAATGAGCAGTTCTTC